The 31 T cell receptor beta chains in this list originate from one sample, sequenced in a study of shared clonotypes between healthy human individuals. Sequenced by immunoSEQ multiplex PCR; TCRdb stores in-frame clones only, minus some. The data contain 2 million to 3 million clones, approximately 93% of them singletons. The sequenced sample consisted of naive CD4+ T cells from PBMCs. Indicated subset: CD45RA+ positively selected. All receptors come from a man younger than 35 in good health. Some clones in this sample may be carry-over from other donors' samples.

The chain has TRBV7-9 and TRBJ1-3; 9 bases are a match to TRBD1. The V segment lost 5 bases and the J segment 0 bases; nucleotides outside the gene matches: 8. This CDR3 spans 17 amino acids. Germline values: CDR1 SEHNR, CDR2 FQNEAQ (reference sequence). CDR3 protein: CASSLGTGSPSGNTIYF. The CDR3 bases are TGTGCCAGCAGCCTTGGGACAGGGTCACCCTCTGGAAACACCATATATTTT.

This chain joins TRBV2 and TRBJ2-2, with no clear D. CDR1 is SNHLY, CDR2 FYNNEI, per germline. The CDR3 sequence is 13 residues long. With 2 bases removed from V and 6 bases from J, the gap between germline ends came to 7 bases. The CDR3 protein is CASSEFGPGELFF. CDR3 nucleotide sequence: TGTGCCAGCAGTGAATTCGGACCCGGGGAGCTGTTTTTT. Looking up the rest from reference TRBV2 and TRBJ2-2 gives the full variable domain: EPEVTQTPSHQVTQMGQEVILRCVPISNHLYFYWYRQILGQKVEFLVSFYNNEISEKSEIFDDQFSVERPDGSNFTLKIRSTKLEDSAMYFCASSEFGPGELFFGEGSRLTVL.

The rearrangement joins TRBV28 to TRBJ2-1; 9 bases fit TRBD2. The J segment lost 7 bases and the V segment lost 6 bases, leaving 25 bases of the junction unmatched. The germline V gene encodes CDR1 MDHEN and CDR2 SYDVKM. The CDR3 runs 20 residues. DNA for the CDR3: TGTGCCAGCAGCGCCGGAAGTAGCGGGAGTCGTGGGGGGGATGATAATGAGCAGTTCTTC. This codes for CASSAGSSGSRGGDDNEQFF.

The J gene is TRBJ2-3, the V gene TRBV19; 10 bases agree with TRBD1. The V segment lost 5 bases and the J segment 6 bases; nucleotides outside the gene matches: 14. CDR1 and CDR2 (germline): LNHDA, SQIVND (reference sequence). This CDR3 spans 17 amino acids. CDR3 DNA sequence: TGTGCCAGTAGTTCTGACCAGGGACAGGGGAATTGGGATACGCAGTATTTT. Encoded protein: CASSSDQGQGNWDTQYF.

The genes are TRBV4-3 and TRBJ2-7, with a possible D match to TRBD2 (5 bases). Germline V gives CDR1 LGHNA, CDR2 YSLEER. Trimming took off 4 bases at V and 0 bases at J, with 16 bases between the two ends. This CDR3 comprises 16 residues. The CDR3 DNA reads as TGCGCCAGCAGCCCTTTCGTTAGCGCCTCCTCCTACGAGCAGTACTTC. The encoded protein is CASSPFVSASSYEQYF.

The chain recombines TRBV10-1 with TRBJ2-6; D is uncertain. CDR1 is WNHNN and CDR2 is SYGVQD in the germline V gene (reference sequence). The ends were cut back, 5 bases at V and 5 bases at J, with 22 bases in the middle. The CDR3 sequence is 18 residues long. The CDR3: CASSSEPRAQSRANVLTF. CDR3 bases: TGCGCCAGCAGTAGCGAACCAAGAGCACAAAGTCGGGCCAACGTCCTGACTTTC.

A word on this clone: At the DNA level, this CDR3 is encoded by other sequences in the same sample as well. The chain links TRBV25-1 to TRBJ2-7; 10 bases are a match to TRBD1. The CDR3 loop spans 13 amino acids. CDR1 and CDR2 from the germline V gene are MGHDK and SYGVNS. Unmatched junction bases numbered 6, after V lost 8 bases and J lost 5 bases. CDR3 in DNA: TGTGCCAGCCGACAGGGGGCGAGAGACGAGCAGTACTTC. Protein product: CASRQGARDEQYF.

CDR3 DNA: TGTGCCAGCAGCTTGGCTGCGGGAATCAATGAGCAGTTCTTC. This encodes CASSLAAGINEQFF. The chain has TRBV5-4 and TRBJ2-1, with a possible D match to TRBD2 (6 bases). CDR3 size: 14 residues. Germline V lookup: CDR1 SGHNT, CDR2 YYREEE (reference sequence). Between the trimmed V and J ends, which lost 0 bases and 6 bases, there was a span of 10 bases.

The gene calls are TRBV11-1 and TRBJ2-1, with 7 bases matching TRBD2. The V segment lost 1 base and the J segment 2 bases; nucleotides outside the gene matches: 8. The CDR3 is made up of 17 amino acids. Germline loops: CDR1 SGHAT, CDR2 FQDESV (reference sequence). CDR3 sequence reads: CASSLEFEGGAYNEQFF. CDR3 sequence (DNA): TGTGCCAGCAGCTTAGAGTTCGAGGGAGGGGCCTACAATGAGCAGTTCTTC. Variable domain in full (rest from reference TRBV11-1 and TRBJ2-1): EAEVAQSPRYKITEKSQAVAFWCDPISGHATLYWYRQILGQGPELLVQFQDESVVDDSQLPKDRFSAERLKGVDSTLKIQPAELGDSAMYLCASSLEFEGGAYNEQFFGPGTRLTVL.

The chain couples TRBV28 to TRBJ1-2; D gene ambiguous. This CDR3 region has 13 residues. V lost 3 bases, J lost 7 bases, and 12 bases lay in between. Looked up from germline, CDR1 is MDHEN and CDR2 is SYDVKM. For the CDR3, the DNA is TGTGCCAGCAGTTTTTCTGGGCTTGGTGGCTACACCTTC. It is translated as CASSFSGLGGYTF.

Regarding this clone: This specimen includes other DNA sequences encoding the same CDR3. The chain employs TRBV5-4 and TRBJ1-2; possibly TRBD1 for D (5 bases). Trimming shortened V by 0 bases and J by 6 bases, and 9 bases separated the two germline ends. CDR3 size: 13 residues. CDR1 and CDR2 (germline): SGHNT, YYREEE (reference sequence). The CDR3 spells CASSLVGGNGYTF. The CDR3 DNA sequence: TGTGCCAGCAGCTTGGTTGGGGGAAATGGCTACACCTTC.

This clone appeared a few times. The chain couples TRBV5-6 to TRBJ1-5; perhaps TRBD1 as D (5 bases). The CDR3 extends over 17 amino acids. Per the germline V gene, CDR1 is SGHDT and CDR2 is YYEEEE. V lost 1 base, J lost 5 bases, and 19 bases lay in between. The CDR3 DNA reads TGTGCCAGCAGCTTGTGGGGCTGGGTAGGAGGCGATCAGCCCCAGCATTTT. It yields the protein CASSLWGWVGGDQPQHF.

The chain recombines TRBV5-1 with TRBJ1-4, with TRBD1 identical over 7 bases. V lost 0 bases to trimming and J lost 8 bases; unmatched junction nucleotides: 7. Germline V gives CDR1 SGHRS, CDR2 YFSETQ. The CDR3 has 15 amino acids. CDR3 bases: TGCGCCAGCAGCTTGGCGGACAGGTTTGGCGAAAAACTGTTTTTT. As protein: CASSLADRFGEKLFF.

V usage is TRBV4-1 and J usage is TRBJ2-2; D unresolved. The CDR3 totals 14 residues. The germline gives CDR1 MGHRA, CDR2 YSYEKL. The ends were cut back, 1 base at V and 5 bases at J, with 8 bases in the middle. The CDR3 is CASSQGKRTGELFF. The CDR3 DNA reads as TGCGCCAGCAGCCAAGGGAAGCGAACCGGGGAGCTGTTTTTT.

The chain recombines TRBV5-1 with TRBJ2-2; the D gene is possibly TRBD1 (6 bases). The CDR3 is 14 residues long. Per germline, CDR1 SGHRS and CDR2 YFSETQ. Trimming shortened V by 6 bases and J by 7 bases, and 16 bases separated the two germline ends. The CDR3 spells CASTSTGSGGELFF. CDR3 in DNA: TGCGCCAGCACCAGTACAGGGTCGGGCGGGGAGCTGTTTTTT.

The rearrangement uses TRBV2 and TRBJ2-1; TRBD2 matches 7 bases. This CDR3 spans 15 amino acids. Germline lookup yields CDR1 SNHLY and CDR2 FYNNEI. Trimming at V came to 4 bases and at J to 9 bases, leaving 12 bases not matched to a gene. The CDR3 DNA is TGTGCCAGCAGTGTTAGGGTCGGGGACTACCCTGAGCAGTTCTTC. It translates to CASSVRVGDYPEQFF. Complete variable domain (other parts from reference TRBV2 and TRBJ2-1): EPEVTQTPSHQVTQMGQEVILRCVPISNHLYFYWYRQILGQKVEFLVSFYNNEISEKSEIFDDQFSVERPDGSNFTLKIRSTKLEDSAMYFCASSVRVGDYPEQFFGPGTRLTVL.

The chain recombines TRBV10-3 with TRBJ1-2; D is unclear. Germline values: CDR1 ENHRY, CDR2 SYGVKD. The CDR3 spans 13 residues. Trimming removed 8 bases at V and 0 bases at J, with 10 bases between. CDR3 in amino acids: CAIAGQPNYGYTF. The DNA of the CDR3 is TGTGCCATCGCTGGGCAGCCTAACTATGGCTACACCTTC.

The V gene is TRBV25-1, the J gene TRBJ2-1; D possibly corresponds to TRBD1 (6 bases). V was pared by 6 bases and J by 3 bases, with 15 bases between. This CDR3 spans 15 amino acids. The germline V gene has CDR1 MGHDK and CDR2 SYGVNS. The CDR3 nucleotides are TGTGCCAGCAGCTCTACGACAGGAGGCTACAATGAGCAGTTCTTC. Protein product: CASSSTTGGYNEQFF. Using reference TRBV25-1 and TRBJ2-1 for the parts outside the CDR3, the full variable domain is EADIYQTPRYLVIGTGKKITLECSQTMGHDKMYWYQQDPGMELHLIHYSYGVNSTEKGDLSSESTVSRIRTEHFPLTLESARPSHTSQYLCASSSTTGGYNEQFFGPGTRLTVL.

As concerns this clone: Other nucleotide sequences in the sample specify the same CDR3. The chain combines TRBV30 with TRBJ1-1, with D perhaps TRBD1 (6 bases). This CDR3 comprises 13 residues. Trimming cost V 2 bases and J 1 base, with 8 bases left between them. Germline CDR1 is GTSNPN and CDR2 is SVGIG (reference sequence). As DNA, the CDR3 is TGTGCCTGGAGTAAGGACAGGAACACTGAAGCTTTCTTT. This gives the protein CAWSKDRNTEAFF. Drawing the rest from reference TRBV30 and TRBJ1-1, the complete variable domain is SQTIHQWPATLVQPVGSPLSLECTVEGTSNPNLYWYRQAAGRGLQLLFYSVGIGQISSEVPQNLSASRPQDRQFILSSKKLLLSDSGFYLCAWSKDRNTEAFFGQGTRLTVV.

This chain links TRBV28 with TRBJ2-4; D possibly corresponds to TRBD2 (7 bases). Germline CDR1 and CDR2: MDHEN and SYDVKM. CDR3 length equals 17 residues. Trimming stripped 8 bases from V and 0 bases from J, with 20 bases between. CDR3 DNA: TGTGCCAGCCCACCCGGGGGGCAGGAGTTAGCCAAAAACATTCAGTACTTC. This codes for CASPPGGQELAKNIQYF.

This rearrangement joins TRBV7-2 to TRBJ1-2; D call uncertain. CDR1 and CDR2 (germline): SGHTA, FQGNSA. This CDR3 is 13 amino acids long. V dropped 1 base and J dropped 4 bases, with 7 bases sitting between them. The CDR3 sequence: CASSLEGGYGYTF. CDR3 coding DNA: TGTGCCAGCAGCTTAGAGGGTGGCTATGGCTACACCTTC.

A note on this clone: This CDR3 is also generated by other DNA sequences in the sample. This chain connects TRBV28 to TRBJ1-2, with D possibly matching TRBD1 (6 bases). The V gene lost 5 bases and the J gene lost 3 bases, with 13 bases spanning the gap. Germline loops: CDR1 MDHEN, CDR2 SYDVKM. This CDR3 contains 14 residues. Here the CDR3 DNA reads TGTGCCAGCAGTCCTGGGGGGGCGCACTATGGCTACACCTTC. Protein sequence: CASSPGGAHYGYTF.

The gene calls are TRBV5-1 and TRBJ2-3; possibly TRBD1 or TRBD2 for D (5 bases each). Germline values: CDR1 SGHRS, CDR2 YFSETQ. Trimming shortened V by 2 bases and J by 5 bases, and 12 bases separated the two germline ends. The CDR3 spans 14 residues. CDR3 protein: CASSFEGQGDTQYF. DNA of the CDR3: TGCGCCAGCAGCTTTGAGGGGCAGGGAGATACGCAGTATTTT.

The rearrangement joins TRBV9 to TRBJ2-2; weak D call: TRBD1 (5 bases). V was clipped by 0 bases and J by 2 bases, with 8 bases between them. Germline V gene data show CDR1 as SGDLS and CDR2 as YYNGEE. CDR3 length equals 15 residues. CDR3 protein: CASSVDWGNTGELFF. Here the CDR3 DNA reads TGTGCCAGCAGCGTAGATTGGGGCAACACCGGGGAGCTGTTTTTT.

This chain connects TRBV12-5 to TRBJ2-7; D gene ambiguous. The germline CDR1 and CDR2 sequences are LGHNT and FRNRAP. The CDR3 runs 13 residues. The V gene lost 4 bases and the J gene lost 6 bases, with 13 bases spanning the gap. This chain's CDR3 is CASGYNSEREQYF. CDR3 sequence (DNA): TGTGCTAGTGGTTACAACTCAGAACGCGAGCAGTACTTC.

This rearrangement joins TRBV6-5 to TRBJ2-7, with 7 bases identical to TRBD2. This CDR3 has 16 amino acids. From germline, CDR1 is MNHEY and CDR2 SVGAGI. V dropped 0 bases and J dropped 3; count of bases not matched to a gene: 8. In DNA form, the CDR3 reads TGTGCCAGCAGTTACTCTCCTAGCGGCCTCCGCTACGAGCAGTACTTC. Amino acid sequence: CASSYSPSGLRYEQYF.

This clone has only one observation. V is TRBV18 and J is TRBJ1-3, with a possible D match to TRBD1 (6 bases). CDR1 and CDR2 (germline): KGHSH, LQKENI. V was trimmed by 6 bases and J by 3 bases, leaving 12 bases between them. The CDR3 totals 14 residues. CDR3 DNA: TGTGCCAGCTCCCCGGACAGCTTTGGAAACACCATATATTTT. The encoded protein is CASSPDSFGNTIYF.

The table lists this clone with a few counts. The chain has TRBV29-1 and TRBJ1-5, with TRBD1 as a possible D gene (5 bases). Per the germline V gene, CDR1 is SQVTM and CDR2 is ANQGSEA. CDR3 length: 14 amino acids. V shed 4 bases and J shed 1 base, with 11 bases lying between them. CDR3 amino acids: CSVGVEGSNQPQHF. CDR3 nucleotides: TGCAGCGTTGGGGTTGAGGGGAGCAATCAGCCCCAGCATTTT.

The DNA for the CDR3 is TGTGCCTGGAGTAAGACTGCTTACAATGAGCAGTTCTTC. It yields the protein CAWSKTAYNEQFF. The chain has TRBV30 and TRBJ2-1; no clear D. This CDR3 region has 13 residues. CDR1 is GTSNPN, CDR2 SVGIG, per germline (reference sequence). V was cut by 2 bases and J by 4 bases, with 9 bases left in between. The full variable domain, completed using reference TRBV30 and TRBJ2-1, is SQTIHQWPATLVQPVGSPLSLECTVEGTSNPNLYWYRQAAGRGLQLLFYSVGIGQISSEVPQNLSASRPQDRQFILSSKKLLLSDSGFYLCAWSKTAYNEQFFGPGTRLTVL.

The chain links TRBV6-5 to TRBJ2-7; no definite D call. Germline V gene sequence: CDR1 MNHEY, CDR2 SVGAGI. Deletions cut 5 bases from V and 4 bases from J, with 3 bases between. The CDR3 length is 10 residues. In DNA, the CDR3 is TGTGCCAGCAGTGATTACGAGCAGTACTTC. This encodes CASSDYEQYF.

The chain carries TRBV5-1 and TRBJ1-5; D uncertain. The CDR3 covers 14 residues. The V gene lost 0 bases and the J gene lost 3 bases, with 7 bases spanning the gap. Germline V CDR1 and CDR2: SGHRS, YFSETQ. CDR3: CASSLAGDNQPQHF. CDR3 nucleotide sequence: TGCGCCAGCAGCTTGGCCGGGGACAATCAGCCCCAGCATTTT.